This TCR beta chain was captured by sequencing in a study of regulatory T cells in long-lasting Graves disease. General study findings and limits: Study was limited to peripheral blood, excluding thyroid tissue.

Regarding time point: newly diagnosed GD, antithyroid drugs for less than 3 months. The TCR library was prepared using RNA isolated from PBMCs. An endocrinology department in Xi'an, China, recruited the patients. The sample holds many counts of this clonotype. Its specificity is unknown. The CDR3 is 16 residues long. Trimming cost V 3 bases and J 2 bases; bases outside gene matches: 1. Combining iRepertoire HTBI primers with Arm-PCR of CDR3 regions, the authors built TCR beta libraries. TCRdb re-called the multiplex PCR reads through MiXCR, storing one row per CDR3 protein. The repertoire holds fewer than 400,000 distinct CDR3 sequences, about a sixth seen once, with about two fifths in the top ten.

Sample: peripheral blood mononuclear cells (PBMCs), taken at new diagnosis, from a patient treated with antithyroid drugs. The sequence was obtained from a female donor with Graves disease. V usage is TRBV12-3 or TRBV12-4 and J usage is TRBJ2-2, with TRBD2 identical over 12 bases. CDR3 region: CASSFGLAGNTGELFF. The CDR3 DNA reads TGTGCCAGCAGTTTCGGACTAGCGGGAAACACCGGGGAGCTGTTTTTT.